This TCR beta chain was observed in a study of control samples from healthy donors and cancer patients. Assay used: immunoSEQ multiplex PCR; TCRdb lists only in-frame clones, some missing. The data contain around 82,000 clones, about 88% of them seen just once; the ten biggest clones take up under 7.5%. The V gene end was trimmed by 8 bases and the J gene end by 4 bases; junction bases not matched to a gene: 14. The CDR3 sequence is 16 residues long. Germline CDR1 LNHDA, CDR2 SQIVND (reference sequence). This clone was picked up one time. Input material: blood. The sequence came from a man aged 50-59 years in good health. The chain uses TRBV19 and TRBJ1-1, with 9 bases lining up with TRBD1. The CDR3 protein is CASSRGGDRVATEAFF. DNA for the CDR3: TGTGCCAGTTCACGGGGTGGGGACAGGGTGGCCACTGAAGCTTTCTTT.